What follows describes a single T cell receptor (beta chain). Germline V gene lookup returns CDR1 SGHTA and CDR2 FQGTGA. V lost 1 base to trimming and J lost 7 bases; unmatched junction nucleotides: 7. This CDR3 is built from 16 residues. TCRdb's copy holds only in-frame clones and misses some; the assay was immunoSEQ multiplex PCR. The sample has more than 85,000 clones, around 92% seen once. This sample stems from a study of T cell changes during pregnancy in multiple sclerosis. This chain joins TRBV7-3 and TRBJ2-1; TRBD2 aligns across 10 bases. The source was peripheral blood, collected before pregnancy. The TCR was taken from a female donor with multiple sclerosis, enrolled in a pregnancy study. CDR3 coding DNA: TGTGCCAGCAGCTTAAATGGGCTAGCGGGAGAAAATGAGCAGTTCTTC. This sequence encodes CASSLNGLAGENEQFF.